The next 13 T cell receptor beta chains were all read from a single sample in a study of T cell responses to AZD1222 COVID-19 vaccine. The protocol was immunoSEQ multiplex PCR, while the TCRdb copy is restricted to in-frame clones and leaves out a portion. This sample has roughly 100,000 clones, with nearly 90% found just once. The sample here was peripheral blood, taken 28 days after the second AZD1222 dose. These receptors all come from an adult who received the AZD1222 COVID-19 vaccine.

The chain is built from TRBV12-5 and TRBJ2-2; D remains unclear. Germline CDR1 is LGHNT and CDR2 is FRNRAP. With 6 bases removed from V and 4 bases from J, the gap between germline ends came to 9 bases. The CDR3 runs 13 residues. CDR3 bases: TGTGCTAGTGGCACATTCCCCACCGGGGAGCTGTTTTTT. Its protein is CASGTFPTGELFF.

CDR3 amino acids: CASRVLAGALNEQFF. CDR3 bases: TGTGCCAGCAGAGTACTAGCGGGAGCTCTTAATGAGCAGTTCTTC. The chain is built from TRBV7-2 and TRBJ2-1, with 11 bases identical to TRBD2. Germline V lookup: CDR1 SGHTA, CDR2 FQGNSA. J was trimmed by 7 bases and V by 6 bases; bases with no gene match: 8. The CDR3 consists of 15 residues.

The chain links TRBV3-1 (or the pseudogene TRBV3-2) to TRBJ1-4, with no clear D. The CDR3 sequence is 18 residues long. Germline CDR1 reads LGHDT; CDR2 reads YNNKEL (reference sequence). The V and J ends lost 0 bases and 4 bases respectively, with 18 bases between them. The CDR3 loop is CASSQEYPGLVNNEKLFF. The CDR3 DNA sequence: TGTGCCAGCAGCCAAGAGTATCCGGGATTGGTTAATAATGAAAAACTGTTTTTT.

The chain recombines TRBV5-1 with TRBJ1-1, with TRBD1 matching 9 bases. CDR1 SGHRS and CDR2 YFSETQ come from the germline V gene. The CDR3 length is 14 residues. V lost 4 bases, J lost 5 bases, and 6 bases stayed unmatched. Here the CDR3 reads CASSTGTGRTEAFF. For the CDR3, the DNA is TGCGCCAGCAGCACCGGGACAGGGAGGACTGAAGCTTTCTTT.

The rearrangement uses TRBV4-3 and TRBJ2-7; a possible D gene is TRBD1 (5 bases). This CDR3 comprises 16 residues. CDR1 is LGHNA and CDR2 is YSLEER in the germline V gene. V dropped 4 bases and J dropped 2 bases, with 18 bases sitting between them. CDR3 residues: CASSLEFTGVTYEQYF. The CDR3 nucleotides read TGCGCCAGCAGCCTAGAATTTACAGGCGTTACCTACGAGCAGTACTTC.

The J gene is TRBJ1-1, the V gene TRBV19; a weak D match, TRBD1 (6 bases). This CDR3 comprises 16 residues. Deletions cut 6 bases from V and 0 bases from J, with 17 bases between. CDR1 and CDR2 from the germline V gene are LNHDA and SQIVND (reference sequence). CDR3 region: CASRREQGSLNTEAFF. CDR3 in DNA: TGTGCCAGTAGAAGGGAACAGGGAAGTTTGAACACTGAAGCTTTCTTT. Supplemented by reference TRBV19 and TRBJ1-1, the full variable domain reads DGGITQSPKYLFRKEGQNVTLSCEQNLNHDAMYWYRQDPGQGLRLIYYSQIVNDFQKGDIAEGYSVSREKKESFPLTVTSAQKNPTAFYLCASRREQGSLNTEAFFGQGTRLTVV.

A note on this clone: Other nucleotide sequences in the sample specify the same CDR3. The chain links TRBV9 to TRBJ2-7; 7 bases match TRBD2. The CDR3 runs to 14 residues. The V gene's germline CDR1 is SGDLS and CDR2 YYNGEE. The ends lost 0 bases at V and 0 bases at J; junction bases unmatched: 0. The CDR3 sequence: CASSVGGSSYEQYF. In DNA form, the CDR3 reads TGTGCCAGCAGCGTAGGCGGGAGCTCCTACGAGCAGTACTTC.

This rearrangement joins TRBV7-6 to TRBJ2-7; TRBD1 or TRBD2 may be the D gene (9 bases each). Germline assignment: CDR1 SGHVS and CDR2 FNYEAQ. The CDR3 runs to 18 residues. V was shortened by 2 bases and J by 3 bases, with 23 bases between the two germline ends. The CDR3 reads CASSLRRASGTGSYEQYF. The CDR3 DNA follows: TGTGCCAGCAGCTTACGACGGGCTAGCGGGACAGGGAGCTACGAGCAGTACTTC. Variable domain in full (rest from reference TRBV7-6 and TRBJ2-7): GAGVSQSPRYKVTKRGQDVALRCDPISGHVSLYWYRQALGQGPEFLTYFNYEAQQDKSGLPNDRFSAERPEGSISTLTIQRTEQRDSAMYRCASSLRRASGTGSYEQYFGPGTRLTVT.

The chain links TRBV21-1 to TRBJ2-1; the D call in the table, TRBD1, was not verified against the DNA. TRBV21-1 is a listed pseudogene. This CDR3 has 14 amino acids. As DNA, the CDR3 is TGTGCCAGCAGCAAACGTCACAAACCCGATGAGCAGTTCTTC. This encodes CASSKRHKPDEQFF.

With regard to this clone: The sample contains more than one DNA sequence encoding this CDR3. V gene TRBV6-5 combines with J gene TRBJ2-6; D ambiguous. Germline CDR1 reads MNHEY; CDR2 reads SVGAGI. This CDR3 spans 15 amino acids. The V end lost 6 bases, the J end lost 0 bases, and 9 bases lay between the germline ends. The CDR3 coding sequence is TGTGCCAGCAGACCTCAAGGCTCTGGGGCCAACGTCCTGACTTTC. It specifies CASRPQGSGANVLTF.

The chain carries TRBV7-8 and TRBJ2-7; D might be TRBD1 or TRBD2, each matching 5 bases. Germline V gene sequence: CDR1 SGHVS, CDR2 FQNEAQ. The CDR3 has 14 residues. V was trimmed by 4 bases and J by 3 bases, leaving 13 bases between them. CDR3 protein: CASSSGQASYEQYF. The CDR3 DNA reads TGTGCCAGCAGCTCGGGGCAGGCCAGCTACGAGCAGTACTTC.

The genes are TRBV4-1 and TRBJ1-2; 10 bases are a match to TRBD1. In germline, CDR1 is MGHRA, CDR2 YSYEKL. The CDR3 totals 17 residues. After removal of 0 bases from V and 4 bases from J, the junction contained 8 bases not matched to a gene. CDR3 in amino acids: CASSQEGRQGALYGYTF. The CDR3 coding sequence is TGCGCCAGCAGCCAAGAGGGGAGACAGGGGGCACTCTATGGCTACACCTTC.

The rearrangement joins TRBV2 to TRBJ2-6, with D possibly TRBD2 on 6 matching bases. V was pared by 4 bases and J by 0 bases, with 13 bases between. This CDR3 spans 17 amino acids. Germline values: CDR1 SNHLY, CDR2 FYNNEI. CDR3 protein: CASSAPDGSSGANVLTF. Here the CDR3 DNA reads TGTGCCAGCAGTGCCCCGGACGGGAGCTCTGGGGCCAACGTCCTGACTTTC.